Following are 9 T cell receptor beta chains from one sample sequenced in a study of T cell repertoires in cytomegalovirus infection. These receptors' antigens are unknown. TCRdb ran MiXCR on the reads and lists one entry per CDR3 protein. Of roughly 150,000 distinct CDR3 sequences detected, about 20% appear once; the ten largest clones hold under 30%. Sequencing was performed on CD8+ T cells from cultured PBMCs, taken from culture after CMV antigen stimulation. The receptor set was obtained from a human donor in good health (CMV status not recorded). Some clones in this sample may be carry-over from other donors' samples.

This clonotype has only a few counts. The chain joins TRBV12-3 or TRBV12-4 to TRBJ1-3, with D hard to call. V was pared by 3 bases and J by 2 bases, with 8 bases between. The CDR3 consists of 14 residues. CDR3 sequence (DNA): TGTGCCAGCAGTTTTGCGTGCCCTGGAAACACCATATATTTT. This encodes CASSFACPGNTIYF.

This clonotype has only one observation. CDR3 nucleotide sequence: TGCGCCAGCAGCCAAGTCCTGTTGGGACTGGACTACACAGATACGCAGTATTTT. Protein: CASSQVLLGLDYTDTQYF. The chain has TRBV4-1 and TRBJ2-3, with D maybe TRBD2 (6 bases). Germline loops: CDR1 MGHRA, CDR2 YSYEKL. This CDR3 spans 18 amino acids. V shed 1 base and J shed 2 bases, with 19 bases lying between them.

CDR3 in amino acids: CASSLTTGSYNEQFF. The CDR3 nucleotides read TGTGCCAGCAGCCTAACGACAGGCTCCTACAATGAGCAGTTCTTC. The chain combines TRBV7-6 with TRBJ2-1; TRBD1 is a possible D gene (6 bases). CDR3 length: 15 amino acids. Trimming stripped 5 bases from V and 0 bases from J, with 11 bases between. Per the germline V gene, CDR1 is SGHVS and CDR2 is FNYEAQ.

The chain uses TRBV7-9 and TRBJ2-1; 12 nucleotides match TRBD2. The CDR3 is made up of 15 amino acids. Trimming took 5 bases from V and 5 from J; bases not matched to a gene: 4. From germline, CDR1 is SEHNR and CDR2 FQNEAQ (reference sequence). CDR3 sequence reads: CASSPGLAGHNEQFF. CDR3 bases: TGTGCCAGCAGCCCAGGACTAGCGGGGCACAATGAGCAGTTCTTC.

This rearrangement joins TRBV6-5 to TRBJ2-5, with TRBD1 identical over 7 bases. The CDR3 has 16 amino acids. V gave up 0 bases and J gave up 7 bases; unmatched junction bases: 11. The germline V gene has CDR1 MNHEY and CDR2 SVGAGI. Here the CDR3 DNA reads TGTGCCAGCAGTTACTCGATCTACGACAGGGCGGGGACCCAGTACTTC. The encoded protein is CASSYSIYDRAGTQYF.

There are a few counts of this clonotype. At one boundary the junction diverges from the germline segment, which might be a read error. The CDR3 here is CASSQGESEQFF. CDR3 coding DNA: TGTGCCAGCAGTCAAGGGGAGAGTGAGCAGTTCTTC. The chain couples TRBV4-2 to TRBJ2-1; D is possibly TRBD1 or TRBD2 (5 bases each). Per the germline V gene, CDR1 is LGHNA and CDR2 is YNFKEQ. CDR3 size: 12 residues.

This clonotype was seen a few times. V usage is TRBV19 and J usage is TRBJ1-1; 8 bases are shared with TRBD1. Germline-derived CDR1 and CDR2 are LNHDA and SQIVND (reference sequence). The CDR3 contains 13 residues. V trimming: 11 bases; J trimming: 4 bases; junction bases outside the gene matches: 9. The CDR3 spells CAASGTGLTEAFF. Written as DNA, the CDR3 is TGTGCCGCGTCCGGGACAGGCCTCACTGAAGCTTTCTTT.

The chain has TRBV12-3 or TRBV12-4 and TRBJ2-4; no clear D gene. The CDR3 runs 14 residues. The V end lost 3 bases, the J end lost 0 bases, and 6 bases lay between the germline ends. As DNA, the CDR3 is TGTGCCAGCAGTTTTACGGTAGCCAAAAACATTCAGTACTTC. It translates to CASSFTVAKNIQYF.

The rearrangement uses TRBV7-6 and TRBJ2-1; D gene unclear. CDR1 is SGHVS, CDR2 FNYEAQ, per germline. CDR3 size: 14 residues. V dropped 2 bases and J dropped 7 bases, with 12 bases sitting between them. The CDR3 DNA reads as TGTGCCAGCAGCTTAAATCAGTGGGAAAATGAGCAGTTCTTC. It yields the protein CASSLNQWENEQFF.